The 24 T cell receptor beta chains below come from one sample, sequenced in a study of cytomegalovirus exposure and HLA in healthy donors. PCR employed 60 Vbeta and 13 Jbeta primers. The protocol was immunoSEQ multiplex PCR, while the TCRdb copy is restricted to in-frame clones and leaves out a portion. The sample carries roughly 160,000 clones, almost 75% recorded once. The sample taken for sequencing was PBMCs. These receptors all stem from a woman between 18 and 29 years old in good health and CMV-seropositive.

The chain is built from TRBV4-3 and TRBJ2-2, with TRBD1 matching over 8 bases. J gave up 4 bases and V 1 base, and 5 bases lay outside the gene matches. Germline V CDR1 and CDR2: LGHNA, YSLEER. The CDR3 is 16 residues long. The CDR3 loop reads CASSQGRTGITGELFF. Written as DNA, the CDR3 is TGCGCCAGCAGCCAAGGCAGGACAGGGATCACCGGGGAGCTGTTTTTT.

This rearrangement joins TRBV9 to TRBJ1-4; no firm D call. The germline CDR1 and CDR2 sequences are SGDLS and YYNGEE. Between the trimmed V and J ends, which lost 1 base and 7 bases, there was a span of 8 bases. The CDR3 totals 13 residues. The chain's CDR3 is CASSVTIGEKLFF. CDR3 sequence (DNA): TGTGCCAGCAGCGTAACGATCGGTGAAAAACTGTTTTTT.

This clone has more than one count but fewer than ten. This chain joins TRBV15 and TRBJ1-1; D unclear. Trimming stripped 4 bases from V and 2 bases from J, with 11 bases between. This CDR3 is 14 amino acids long. Germline lookup yields CDR1 LNHNV and CDR2 YYDKDF (reference sequence). As DNA, the CDR3 is TGTGCCACCAGCATATCCGGGGTTAACACTGAAGCTTTCTTT. Protein: CATSISGVNTEAFF.

In nucleotides, the CDR3 is TGTGCCAGCTCCCAGGGAAGCGCAGATACGCAGTATTTT. It yields the protein CASSQGSADTQYF. The chain couples TRBV7-3 to TRBJ2-3; a possible D gene is TRBD1 (5 bases). The ends were cut back, 8 bases at V and 4 bases at J, with 13 bases in the middle. CDR1 is SGHTA, CDR2 FQGTGA, per germline. The CDR3 has 13 amino acids.

The rearrangement joins TRBV2 to TRBJ2-1; TRBD1 might be the D (6 bases). The germline V gene has CDR1 SNHLY and CDR2 FYNNEI. Trimming pared 6 bases from V and 16 bases from J, leaving 16 bases between. The CDR3 covers 11 residues. The CDR3 loop is CASRETGMVFF. The CDR3 DNA is TGTGCCAGCAGGGAAACAGGGATGGTTTTCTTC.

The rearrangement links TRBV4-1 to TRBJ2-7, with 9 bases lining up with TRBD1. There are 15 residues in the CDR3. CDR1 is MGHRA and CDR2 is YSYEKL in the germline V gene. V dropped 4 bases and J dropped 4; count of bases not matched to a gene: 8. In DNA form, the CDR3 reads TGCGCCAGCAGCCCACTATACAGGGGGCCATACGAGCAGTACTTC. It is translated as CASSPLYRGPYEQYF.

The gene calls are TRBV5-5 and TRBJ2-5, with 8 bases that match TRBD2. V lost 0 bases, J lost 5 bases, and 9 bases stayed unmatched. The CDR3 is 16 residues long. Germline V lookup: CDR1 SGHKS, CDR2 YYEKEE (reference sequence). CDR3 nucleotide sequence: TGTGCCAGCAGCTTGGTAATCGGGGGGGCCGGGGAGACCCAGTACTTC. This translates into CASSLVIGGAGETQYF.

The chain uses TRBV30 and TRBJ1-4; 7 bases are a match to TRBD1. The CDR3 sequence is 14 residues long. Per germline, CDR1 GTSNPN and CDR2 SVGIG (reference sequence). The junction had 6 bases not matched to a gene; V was cut back by 2 bases and J by 6 bases. CDR3 loop: CAWSSTGTDEKLFF. CDR3 nucleotides: TGTGCCTGGAGTAGTACAGGGACAGATGAAAAACTGTTTTTT.

This clone came up a few times. J is TRBJ2-7 and V is TRBV25-1, with D possibly being TRBD1 (6 bases). This CDR3 is built from 14 residues. V lost 4 bases and J 3 bases, leaving 13 bases between the germline ends. CDR1 is MGHDK and CDR2 is SYGVNS in the germline V gene. The CDR3 region is CASSVGAQGYEQYF. The CDR3 DNA follows: TGTGCCAGCAGTGTCGGAGCACAGGGCTACGAGCAGTACTTC.

This clone occurred a few times. The chain is built from TRBV5-6 and TRBJ2-7; perhaps TRBD2 as D (5 bases). Germline CDR1 reads SGHDT; CDR2 reads YYEEEE. The CDR3 is made up of 14 amino acids. The V gene lost 0 bases and the J gene lost 1 base, with 8 bases spanning the gap. The CDR3: CASSLGRWSYEQYF. The CDR3 DNA is TGTGCCAGCAGCTTGGGGAGGTGGTCCTACGAGCAGTACTTC.

The chain has TRBV9 and TRBJ2-5; 11 positions agree with TRBD2. The CDR3 is made up of 14 amino acids. Germline-derived CDR1 and CDR2 are SGDLS and YYNGEE. J was trimmed by 3 bases and V by 3 bases; bases with no gene match: 1. The CDR3 coding sequence is TGTGCCAGCAGCGCGGGACTAGCGGAAGAGACCCAGTACTTC. Amino acids: CASSAGLAEETQYF.

The V gene is TRBV2, the J gene TRBJ2-3; TRBD2 might be the D (6 bases). Germline CDR1 reads SNHLY; CDR2 reads FYNNEI. The CDR3 length is 14 residues. Trimming removed 3 bases at V and 2 bases at J, with 9 bases between. CDR3 nucleotides: TGTGCCAGCAGTGATTGGAGGGACACAGATACGCAGTATTTT. It specifies CASSDWRDTDTQYF.

This sequence joins TRBV27 and TRBJ2-1; 8 bases agree with TRBD1. Germline V gene lookup returns CDR1 MNHEY and CDR2 SMNVEV (reference sequence). V lost 2 bases and J lost 3; bases outside the gene matches: 0. The CDR3 length is 14 residues. As DNA, the CDR3 is TGTGCCAGCAGTTTAACAGGGGGCTACAATGAGCAGTTCTTC. Amino acid sequence: CASSLTGGYNEQFF.

This clone has a handful of counts. The chain employs TRBV7-2 and TRBJ2-2; 7 bases align to TRBD1. This CDR3 spans 16 amino acids. Trimming cost V 2 bases and J 5 bases; bases outside gene matches: 8. Germline V gene sequence: CDR1 SGHTA, CDR2 FQGNSA. For the CDR3, the DNA is TGTGCCAGCAGCTTAAATCGGGACAGAGCTACCGGGGAGCTGTTTTTT. This sequence encodes CASSLNRDRATGELFF. Filled out from reference TRBV7-2 and TRBJ2-2, the complete variable domain reads GAGVSQSPSNKVTEKGKDVELRCDPISGHTALYWYRQSLGQGLEFLIYFQGNSAPDKSGLPSDRFSAERTGGSVSTLTIQRTQQEDSAVYLCASSLNRDRATGELFFGEGSRLTVL.

The chain couples TRBV2 to TRBJ1-1; D perhaps matches TRBD1 (5 bases). V was cut by 4 bases and J by 4 bases, with 13 bases left in between. The length of the CDR3 is 14 residues. In germline, CDR1 is SNHLY, CDR2 FYNNEI. In DNA form, the CDR3 reads TGTGCCAGCAGTGGAAGGGGTAGGGGCACTGAAGCTTTCTTT. This translates into CASSGRGRGTEAFF.

This clone is a singleton in its sample. CDR3 region: CASSLAGGETDTQYF. The DNA for the CDR3 is TGTGCCAGCAGCTTAGCGGGGGGGGAGACAGATACGCAGTATTTT. The chain uses TRBV7-9 and TRBJ2-3; 7 bases are shared with TRBD2. CDR3 length equals 15 residues. V gave up 0 bases and J gave up 3 bases; unmatched junction bases: 3. Germline V lookup: CDR1 SEHNR, CDR2 FQNEAQ (reference sequence).

The chain has TRBV4-1 and TRBJ1-3, with D uncertain. This CDR3 comprises 17 residues. V gave up 4 bases and J gave up 0 bases, with 16 bases separating them. The germline gives CDR1 MGHRA, CDR2 YSYEKL. Here the CDR3 reads CASSPSPTESSGNTIYF. CDR3 DNA: TGCGCCAGCAGCCCATCCCCTACAGAGAGCTCTGGAAACACCATATATTTT.

The rearrangement uses TRBV5-6 and TRBJ1-5; TRBD1 might be the D (5 bases). CDR3 size: 17 residues. With 3 bases removed from V and 2 bases from J, the gap between germline ends came to 18 bases. CDR1 SGHDT and CDR2 YYEEEE come from the germline V gene. The CDR3 loop is CASSSGTKGGGNQPQHF. CDR3 nucleotide sequence: TGTGCCAGCAGCTCCGGGACGAAAGGAGGGGGCAATCAGCCCCAGCATTTT.

The sample holds one count of this clone. The gene calls are TRBV28 and TRBJ2-5, with D perhaps TRBD2 (6 bases). The CDR3 has 18 amino acids. Trimming stripped 4 bases from V and 4 bases from J, with 25 bases between. In germline, CDR1 is MDHEN, CDR2 SYDVKM. The CDR3 spells CASSSTAPGLAFGETQYF. The CDR3 nucleotides are TGTGCCAGCAGTTCCACCGCACCGGGACTCGCGTTCGGAGAGACCCAGTACTTC.

The chain uses TRBV4-2 and TRBJ2-7; TRBD1 matches 7 bases. This CDR3 is built from 13 residues. CDR1 is LGHNA, CDR2 YNFKEQ, per germline. V lost 2 bases and J lost 5; bases outside the gene matches: 3. CDR3 residues: CASSQQGDNEQYF. The CDR3 coding sequence is TGTGCCAGCAGCCAACAGGGGGATAACGAGCAGTACTTC.

V gene TRBV19 combines with J gene TRBJ2-1; D unclear. In germline, CDR1 is LNHDA, CDR2 SQIVND (reference sequence). The CDR3 is made up of 12 amino acids. V was clipped by 1 base and J by 12 bases, with 10 bases between them. The CDR3 nucleotides read TGTGCCAGTAGTATAGGTCGGGTCGGGCAGTTCTTC. It specifies CASSIGRVGQFF.

The chain recombines TRBV5-8 with TRBJ2-1; D is possibly TRBD1 (7 bases). This CDR3 comprises 15 residues. V was trimmed by 3 bases and J by 6 bases, leaving 16 bases between them. CDR1 is SGHTS and CDR2 is YDEGEE in the germline V gene. This CDR3 reads CASSSRGEHPNEQFF. CDR3 DNA: TGTGCCAGCAGCTCCAGGGGGGAACATCCCAATGAGCAGTTCTTC.

This clone was detected only once. At one end, the junction sequence differs from germline, possibly due to a read error. The chain joins TRBV7-7 to TRBJ2-7, with 10 bases that match TRBD1. CDR1 and CDR2 (germline): SSHAT, FNYEAQ (reference sequence). CDR3 length equals 15 residues. Written as DNA, the CDR3 is TGTGCTAGCAGCCGCGGGACAGGGGTATCCTACGAGCAGTACTTC. Its protein is CASSRGTGVSYEQYF.

In regard to this clone: Other DNA variants within this sample encode the same CDR3. The CDR3: CASSLGQGGNYGYTF. The CDR3 region has the DNA TGCGCCAGCAGCTTGGGACAGGGTGGTAACTATGGCTACACCTTC. V gene TRBV5-1 combines with J gene TRBJ1-2; 7 positions agree with TRBD1. The CDR3 extends over 15 amino acids. With V trimmed by 0 bases and J by 1 base, 3 bases remained unmatched. From germline, CDR1 is SGHRS and CDR2 YFSETQ.